This T cell receptor beta chain was obtained from a study of blood T cell repertoires in COVID-19. Overall study: From T cells, B-cell-depleted T cells, or PBMCs came the material, which was cDNA or gDNA.

Clinical history as reported by participants underpinned cohort assignment. Only in-frame clones appear in the TCRdb table, and some are missing; sequencing was by immunoSEQ multiplex PCR. The table records around 330,000 clones, 80% to 90% of them present only once. The trim removed 2 bases at V and 1 base at J, leaving 4 bases unmatched. This CDR3 region has 16 residues. CDR1 is MGHDK and CDR2 is SYGVNS in the germline V gene. Sequencing input: PBMCs or T cells enriched from blood (not recorded which). The clonotype was recovered from a woman aged 18-29 years who had recovered from COVID-19. The chain couples TRBV25-1 to TRBJ2-5; 10 positions agree with TRBD2. This chain's CDR3 is CASSERLAGVQETQYF. The CDR3 nucleotides read TGTGCCAGCAGTGAACGGCTAGCGGGGGTCCAAGAGACCCAGTACTTC.